This T cell receptor beta chain came from a study of blood T cells in healthy people across ages. The CDR3 has 14 residues. Deletions cut 5 bases from V and 2 bases from J, with 9 bases between. Germline lookup yields CDR1 MDHEN and CDR2 SYDVKM. Primed by a sample-barcoded 5' primer and a J-beta primer mix, a second PCR proceeded for about 6 to 11 cycles. TCRdb fed the 5' RACE reads into MiXCR, producing one record per CDR3 protein. The sample holds approximately 400,000 distinct CDR3 sequences; 52% are singletons and the top ten take around 50%. V gene TRBV28 combines with J gene TRBJ2-2; D is possibly TRBD2 (5 bases). Sample: blood. The clonotype was recovered from a man aged 55 to 70 in good health. The CDR3 spells CASSPSGNTGELFF. The CDR3 DNA reads as TGTGCCAGCAGTCCGAGCGGCAACACCGGGGAGCTGTTTTTT.